The 21 T cell receptor beta chains given below trace back to one sample, sequenced in a study of shared clonotypes between healthy human individuals. Produced via immunoSEQ multiplex PCR; TCRdb's table is partial and in-frame only. Here the sample spans around 700,000 clones, over 65% being singletons. Sequencing was carried out using memory CD4+ T cells sorted from blood. The subset: CD45RA-negative fraction. All receptors come from a young woman in good health.

The chain uses TRBV5-1 and TRBJ1-6; the match to TRBD1 covers 8 bases. V was clipped by 4 bases and J by 7 bases; unmatched bases: 10. The germline V gene has CDR1 SGHRS and CDR2 YFSETQ. This CDR3 has 16 residues. The CDR3 DNA is TGCGCCAGCAGCCTCACAGGGGGGAGTGGGAATTCACCCCTCCACTTT. This translates into CASSLTGGSGNSPLHF.

The V gene is TRBV7-8, the J gene TRBJ2-3, with D perhaps matching TRBD2 (6 bases). Trimming took off 2 bases at V and 4 bases at J, with 7 bases between the two ends. The CDR3 runs to 13 residues. Germline-derived CDR1 and CDR2 are SGHVS and FQNEAQ. CDR3: CASSLTSPDTQYF. CDR3 sequence (DNA): TGTGCCAGCAGCTTAACTAGCCCAGATACGCAGTATTTT. Full variable domain (rest looked up from reference TRBV7-8 and TRBJ2-3): GAGVSQSPRYKVAKRGQDVALRCDPISGHVSLFWYQQALGQGPEFLTYFQNEAQLDKSGLPSDRFFAERPEGSVSTLKIQRTQQEDSAVYLCASSLTSPDTQYFGPGTRLTVL.

As to this clone: Other DNA sequences in this specimen translate into the identical CDR3. This sequence joins TRBV7-2 and TRBJ2-5; TRBD2 might be the D (5 bases). This CDR3 is built from 14 residues. V shed 3 bases and J shed 1 base, with 9 bases lying between them. The germline gives CDR1 SGHTA, CDR2 FQGNSA. CDR3 DNA sequence: TGTGCCAGCAGCTTTACTAGTGGCCAAGAGACCCAGTACTTC. Its translation is CASSFTSGQETQYF. The variable domain in full, with the rest retrieved from reference TRBV7-2 and TRBJ2-5, is GAGVSQSPSNKVTEKGKDVELRCDPISGHTALYWYRQSLGQGLEFLIYFQGNSAPDKSGLPSDRFSAERTGGSVSTLTIQRTQQEDSAVYLCASSFTSGQETQYFGPGTRLLVL.

The chain uses TRBV19 and TRBJ2-2, with a tentative D call TRBD2 (5 bases). From germline, CDR1 is LNHDA and CDR2 SQIVND (reference sequence). CDR3 length: 15 amino acids. Between the trimmed V and J ends, which lost 7 bases and 4 bases, there was a span of 16 bases. For the CDR3, the DNA is TGTGCCAGTACCCCCCAATCCGGGGTCACCGGGGAGCTGTTTTTT. Translation gives CASTPQSGVTGELFF. Variable domain in full (rest from reference TRBV19 and TRBJ2-2): DGGITQSPKYLFRKEGQNVTLSCEQNLNHDAMYWYRQDPGQGLRLIYYSQIVNDFQKGDIAEGYSVSREKKESFPLTVTSAQKNPTAFYLCASTPQSGVTGELFFGEGSRLTVL.

CDR3 sequence: CASSQQGQGSGNTIYF. The CDR3 nucleotides are TGCGCCAGCAGCCAACAAGGACAGGGGTCTGGAAACACCATATATTTT. The chain couples TRBV5-1 to TRBJ1-3, with TRBD1 matching over 9 bases. The CDR3 consists of 16 residues. Germline loops: CDR1 SGHRS, CDR2 YFSETQ. The V segment lost 4 bases and the J segment 1 base; nucleotides outside the gene matches: 6.

V and J are TRBV11-2 and TRBJ1-1; no firm D call. V lost 1 base, J lost 0 bases, and 9 bases lay in between. This CDR3 is built from 15 residues. Germline V gene sequence: CDR1 SGHAT, CDR2 FQNNGV. The CDR3 nucleotides are TGTGCCAGCAGCTTAGCGGCAGGCGTGAACACTGAAGCTTTCTTT. Protein product: CASSLAAGVNTEAFF.

This chain uses TRBV7-9 with TRBJ1-3; D gene ambiguous. Germline V lookup: CDR1 SEHNR, CDR2 FQNEAQ (reference sequence). V was trimmed by 1 base and J by 0 bases, leaving 10 bases between them. The CDR3 extends over 16 amino acids. CDR3 nucleotide sequence: TGTGCCAGCAGCTTAGGATTCGGGGACTCTGGAAACACCATATATTTT. Protein: CASSLGFGDSGNTIYF.

V and J are TRBV19 and TRBJ2-3, with 10 positions matching TRBD1. Germline CDR1 and CDR2: LNHDA and SQIVND (reference sequence). With V trimmed by 1 base and J by 2 bases, 3 bases remained unmatched. The CDR3 has 16 residues. CDR3 residues: CASSIGGQGFTDTQYF. Here the CDR3 DNA reads TGTGCCAGTAGTATAGGGGGACAGGGGTTCACAGATACGCAGTATTTT.

The chain recombines TRBV25-1 with TRBJ1-5; possibly TRBD1 for D (5 bases). Trimming pared 1 base from V and 4 bases from J, leaving 17 bases between. Germline values: CDR1 MGHDK, CDR2 SYGVNS. CDR3 length: 17 residues. The CDR3 region is CASSESYSGAGNQPQHF. As DNA, the CDR3 is TGTGCCAGCAGTGAATCGTACTCCGGGGCTGGAAATCAGCCCCAGCATTTT.

This rearrangement joins TRBV2 to TRBJ2-7, with 11 bases that match TRBD2. Germline-derived CDR1 and CDR2 are SNHLY and FYNNEI. The CDR3 has 15 residues. Trimming took 5 bases from V and 4 from J; bases not matched to a gene: 7. CDR3 in DNA: TGTGCCAGCAGTCCACTAGCGGGAGAGGGATACGAGCAGTACTTC. As protein: CASSPLAGEGYEQYF.

The chain is built from TRBV11-2 and TRBJ2-1; 9 bases are a match to TRBD2. The trim removed 4 bases at V and 7 bases at J, leaving 8 bases unmatched. The germline V gene has CDR1 SGHAT and CDR2 FQNNGV. CDR3 length: 15 residues. CDR3 residues: CASSSLREGRNEQFF. The CDR3 DNA is TGTGCCAGCAGCTCACTGCGGGAGGGACGGAATGAGCAGTTCTTC.

The chain is built from TRBV5-4 and TRBJ2-2; a possible D gene is TRBD1 (6 bases). This CDR3 spans 16 amino acids. V was shortened by 3 bases and J by 4 bases, with 16 bases between the two germline ends. Germline V CDR1 and CDR2: SGHNT, YYREEE (reference sequence). The CDR3 region has the DNA TGTGCCAGCAGCTCGTCAGGGGCTACTTTCACCGGGGAGCTGTTTTTT. Protein sequence: CASSSSGATFTGELFF.

The chain links TRBV5-1 to TRBJ1-1, with TRBD1 matching over 10 bases. The length of the CDR3 is 17 residues. Germline CDR1 reads SGHRS; CDR2 reads YFSETQ. Trimming took 7 bases from V and 3 from J; bases not matched to a gene: 15. The CDR3 loop is CASSMSWDRGRDTEAFF. Here the CDR3 DNA reads TGCGCCAGCTCGATGTCGTGGGACAGGGGTAGGGACACTGAAGCTTTCTTT.

V and J are TRBV6-5 and TRBJ1-2, with D tentatively TRBD1 (6 bases). The germline V gene has CDR1 MNHEY and CDR2 SVGAGI. CDR3 length equals 12 residues. V was shortened by 6 bases and J by 8 bases, with 13 bases between the two germline ends. The CDR3 spells CASSGGGLGYTF. The CDR3 region has the DNA TGTGCCAGCAGCGGGGGCGGTCTCGGCTACACCTTC.

The V call is TRBV28, the J call TRBJ2-3; unclear D gene. Germline CDR1 is MDHEN and CDR2 is SYDVKM. The CDR3 has 13 amino acids. Trimming took 7 bases from V and 4 from J, leaving 12 bases between them. Here the CDR3 reads CASTTSRADTQYF. Written as DNA, the CDR3 is TGTGCCAGCACCACCTCCCGGGCAGATACGCAGTATTTT.

J is TRBJ1-1 and V is TRBV4-1; 9 positions agree with TRBD1. The germline V gene encodes CDR1 MGHRA and CDR2 YSYEKL. This CDR3 has 17 amino acids. V lost 1 base and J lost 9; bases outside the gene matches: 15. CDR3 residues: CASSQVPTGQGYTKAFF. The DNA of the CDR3 is TGCGCCAGCAGCCAAGTCCCAACGGGACAGGGCTACACCAAAGCTTTCTTT.

V gene TRBV5-1 combines with J gene TRBJ2-3; 8 nucleotides agree with TRBD1. Germline V gene sequence: CDR1 SGHRS, CDR2 YFSETQ. The trim removed 4 bases at V and 2 bases at J, leaving 9 bases unmatched. The CDR3 loop spans 16 amino acids. CDR3 amino acids: CASSDGTGPLTDTQYF. The DNA for the CDR3 is TGCGCCAGCAGCGATGGGACAGGCCCCCTCACAGATACGCAGTATTTT.

The genes are TRBV6-1 and TRBJ2-7; 11 nucleotides match TRBD1. Germline V gene data show CDR1 as MNHNS and CDR2 as SASEGT. CDR3 length: 15 residues. V gave up 5 bases and J gave up 5 bases; unmatched junction bases: 8. CDR3 coding DNA: TGTGCCAGCAGTTCCCGGACAGGGGGCTCAGACGAGCAGTACTTC. Translation: CASSSRTGGSDEQYF.

The rearrangement joins TRBV29-1 to TRBJ2-3; unclear D gene. The V and J ends lost 7 bases and 6 bases respectively, with 8 bases between them. The CDR3 runs 10 residues. The germline V gene has CDR1 SQVTM and CDR2 ANQGSEA. CDR3 protein: CSASADTQYF. The CDR3 nucleotides are TGCAGCGCCTCTGCGGATACGCAGTATTTT.

This clone turned up a few times. The sample carries other DNA sequences with the same CDR3. This chain connects TRBV28 to TRBJ1-5; D uncertain. Trimming cost V 3 bases and J 3 bases, with 3 bases left between them. The CDR3 length is 12 residues. Germline CDR1 is MDHEN and CDR2 is SYDVKM. CDR3 protein: CASSFSNQPQHF. The CDR3 nucleotides read TGTGCCAGCAGTTTTTCCAATCAGCCCCAGCATTTT.

About this clone: Within the sample, other DNA sequences also encode this same CDR3. This sequence joins TRBV27 and TRBJ2-5; 9 nucleotides match TRBD1. The CDR3 contains 13 residues. CDR1 and CDR2 from the germline V gene are MNHEY and SMNVEV (reference sequence). J lost 5 bases, V lost 6 bases, and 4 bases had no gene match. Here the CDR3 reads CASRPTGGETQYF. The CDR3 nucleotides are TGTGCCAGCAGGCCGACAGGGGGGGAGACCCAGTACTTC.